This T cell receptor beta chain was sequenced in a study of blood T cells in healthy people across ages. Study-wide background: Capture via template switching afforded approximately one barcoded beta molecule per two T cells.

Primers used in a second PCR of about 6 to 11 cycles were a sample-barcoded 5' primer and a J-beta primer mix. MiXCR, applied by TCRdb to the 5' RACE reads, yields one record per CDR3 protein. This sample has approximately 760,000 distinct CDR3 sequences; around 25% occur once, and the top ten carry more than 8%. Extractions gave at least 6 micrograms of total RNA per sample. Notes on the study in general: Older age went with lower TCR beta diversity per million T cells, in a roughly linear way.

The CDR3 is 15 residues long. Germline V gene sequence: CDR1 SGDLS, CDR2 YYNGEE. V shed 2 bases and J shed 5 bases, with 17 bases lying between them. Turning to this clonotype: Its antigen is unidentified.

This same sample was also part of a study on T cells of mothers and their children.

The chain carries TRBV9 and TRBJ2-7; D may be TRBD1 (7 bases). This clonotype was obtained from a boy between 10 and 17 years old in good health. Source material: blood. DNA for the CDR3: TGTGCCAGCAGCGTCTGGGGCAGGGGGGACAACGAGCAGTACTTC. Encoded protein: CASSVWGRGDNEQYF.